A single T cell receptor (beta chain) is shown here with its context. This specimen belongs to a study of monozygotic twins with inflammatory bowel disease. Each UMI harboured a 6-nucleotide sample barcode and was appended via template switching. TCRdb re-called the 5' RACE reads, yielding one record per CDR3 amino acid sequence without DNA. There are approximately 400,000 distinct CDR3 sequences in the sample, with roughly 2.2% held by the top ten. The CDR3 extends over 15 amino acids. Germline V gives CDR1 LNHDA, CDR2 SQIVND (reference sequence). Source material: blood. The chain recombines TRBV19 with TRBJ1-1; as DNA is missing, the TRBD1 call by TCRdb cannot be tested. The sequence was obtained from a human donor with ulcerative colitis or Crohn's disease, or a healthy co-twin of an affected twin (not recorded which). The CDR3 region is CASSGRIEMNTEAFF.